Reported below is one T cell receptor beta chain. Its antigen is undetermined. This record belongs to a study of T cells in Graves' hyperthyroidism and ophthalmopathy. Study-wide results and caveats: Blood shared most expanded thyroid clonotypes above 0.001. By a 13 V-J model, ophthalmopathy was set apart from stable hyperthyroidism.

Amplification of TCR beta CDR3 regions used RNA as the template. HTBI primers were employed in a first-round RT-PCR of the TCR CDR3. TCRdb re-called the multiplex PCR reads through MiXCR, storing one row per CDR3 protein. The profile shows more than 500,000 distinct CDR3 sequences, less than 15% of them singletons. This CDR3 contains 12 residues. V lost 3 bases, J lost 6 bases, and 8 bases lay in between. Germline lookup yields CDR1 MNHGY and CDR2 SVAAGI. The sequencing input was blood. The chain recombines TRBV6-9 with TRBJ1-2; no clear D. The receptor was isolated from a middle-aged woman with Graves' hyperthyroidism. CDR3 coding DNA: TGTGCCAGCAGTTACGCAAGGAATGGCTACACCTTC. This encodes CASSYARNGYTF.